The subject of this entry is one TCR beta chain. What it recognizes is unknown. The protocol was immunoSEQ multiplex PCR, while the TCRdb copy is restricted to in-frame clones and leaves out a portion. The table shows 7,500 to 10,000 clones, with roughly 67% occurring only once. The CDR3 runs 15 residues. These data originate in a study of radiation and T cells in renal cell carcinoma. The treatment is: treatment-naive control, cytoreductive nephrectomy. Treatment-naive patients without radiation supplied the control tumors at nephrectomy. The tumor was a clear cell renal cell carcinoma. Control tumor donors were a few females and 10 or so males, median age approximately 58 years. Overall study results and limits: In nephrectomy-only tumors, top 100 clonotypes averaged roughly 45%, versus around 50% irradiated.

The starting material was tumor tissue, obtained from a patient whose treatment was nephrectomy without radiotherapy. This chain connects TRBV21-1 to TRBJ2-4; TRBD2 was called by the table and not checked on the DNA. TRBV21-1 has pseudogene status. The receptor was isolated from a man aged 55 to 70 with renal cell carcinoma. CDR3: CASSNKEGGPDIQYF. In DNA, the CDR3 is TGTGCCAGCAGCAATAAGGAGGGAGGGCCTGACATTCAGTACTTC.